One sample yielded the 26 T cell receptor beta chains listed below, sequenced in a study of blood T cell repertoires in COVID-19. Sequencing was performed with immunoSEQ multiplex PCR; in TCRdb, only in-frame clones are kept and a portion is missing. The table records 15,000 to 20,000 clones, about 85% of them present only once. Specimen: peripheral blood. The receptors shown here come from a human donor in a cohort sampled during active COVID-19.

The chain combines TRBV5-1 with TRBJ1-4; the match to TRBD1 covers 7 bases. Germline assignment: CDR1 SGHRS and CDR2 YFSETQ. V was clipped by 0 bases and J by 3 bases; unmatched bases: 5. The length of the CDR3 is 16 residues. The CDR3 sequence: CASSLARQGSNEKLFF. The CDR3 coding sequence is TGCGCCAGCAGCTTGGCTCGACAGGGTTCTAATGAAAAACTGTTTTTT.

This clone has a single count. CDR3 DNA: TGTGCCAGCAGCTTATTCCAGGGCAATGAGCAGTTCTTC. Encoded protein: CASSLFQGNEQFF. V gene TRBV7-9 combines with J gene TRBJ2-1, with a possible D match to TRBD1 (5 bases). The V end was cut by 2 bases, the J end by 6 bases, with 8 bases between. The CDR3 totals 13 residues. Looked up from germline, CDR1 is SEHNR and CDR2 is FQNEAQ (reference sequence).

The chain couples TRBV19 to TRBJ2-5, with 8 bases that match TRBD1. With 6 bases clipped from V and 5 bases from J, the junction kept 8 bases outside the gene matches. This CDR3 contains 14 residues. Germline V gives CDR1 LNHDA, CDR2 SQIVND (reference sequence). CDR3: CASRTGQGMETQYF. The CDR3 DNA follows: TGTGCCAGTAGGACCGGACAGGGTATGGAGACCCAGTACTTC.

The sample holds one count of this clone. The chain joins TRBV6-2 or TRBV6-3 to TRBJ2-5, with D maybe TRBD2 (6 bases). In germline, CDR1 is MNHEY, CDR2 SVGEGT. Trimming pared 6 bases from V and 2 bases from J, leaving 10 bases between. CDR3 length equals 13 residues. The CDR3 sequence is CASSRDSQETQYF. In DNA, the CDR3 is TGTGCCAGCAGCCGGGACTCACAAGAGACCCAGTACTTC.

The chain uses TRBV3-1 (or the pseudogene TRBV3-2) and TRBJ1-5; no clear D gene. The CDR3 extends over 14 amino acids. CDR1 is LGHDT and CDR2 is YNNKEL in the germline V gene (reference sequence). The V gene lost 5 bases and the J gene lost 4 bases, with 12 bases spanning the gap. CDR3 nucleotide sequence: TGTGCCAGCAGCTCTCATGCGGGTAATCAGCCCCAGCATTTT. Translated, it gives CASSSHAGNQPQHF.

The table lists this clone with a count of one. This chain uses TRBV7-8 with TRBJ2-3; no firm D call. The V end lost 2 bases, the J end lost 1 base, and 13 bases lay between the germline ends. The CDR3 is made up of 16 amino acids. CDR1 and CDR2 (germline): SGHVS, FQNEAQ. CDR3 nucleotides: TGTGCCAGCAGCTTATTTTCGCGGTCGGGCACAGATACGCAGTATTTT. Protein: CASSLFSRSGTDTQYF.

This chain connects TRBV6-5 to TRBJ1-5; no firm D call. The CDR3 is 13 amino acids. The germline CDR1 and CDR2 sequences are MNHEY and SVGAGI. Trimming shortened V by 6 bases and J by 3 bases, and 9 bases separated the two germline ends. The CDR3 coding sequence is TGTGCCAGCAGCCAGGTCTTCAATCAGCCCCAGCATTTT. Translating gives CASSQVFNQPQHF.

The J gene is TRBJ2-2, the V gene TRBV5-6; 14 bases line up with TRBD2. CDR3 size: 18 residues. Germline lookup yields CDR1 SGHDT and CDR2 YYEEEE. Trimming at V came to 5 bases and at J to 1 base, leaving 7 bases not matched to a gene. Here the CDR3 DNA reads TGTGCCAGCAGATTAGCCGGGACTAGCGGGGGGAACACCGGGGAGCTGTTTTTT. It encodes CASRLAGTSGGNTGELFF.

This chain links TRBV5-4 with TRBJ2-1; D perhaps matches TRBD2 (5 bases). This CDR3 has 11 residues. Germline CDR1 is SGHNT and CDR2 is YYREEE (reference sequence). V lost 5 bases, J lost 12 bases, and 12 bases lay in between. The CDR3 is CASSTGLTQFF. The CDR3 DNA sequence: TGTGCCAGCAGTACTGGACTGACGCAGTTCTTC.

The chain carries TRBV6-6 and TRBJ1-2, with D possibly being TRBD1 (5 bases). Germline CDR1 and CDR2: MNHNY and SVGAGI (reference sequence). The CDR3 is 14 residues long. V lost 5 bases and J 6 bases, leaving 16 bases between the germline ends. The CDR3 here is CASSISWGGDGYTF. CDR3 nucleotide sequence: TGTGCCAGCAGTATAAGCTGGGGGGGGGATGGCTACACCTTC.

The chain joins TRBV11-2 to TRBJ2-7, with D perhaps matching TRBD2 (6 bases). The CDR3 runs 14 residues. Per the germline V gene, CDR1 is SGHAT and CDR2 is FQNNGV. Trimming removed 0 bases at V and 5 bases at J, with 11 bases between. The CDR3 protein is CASSLDRTGDEQYF. The DNA for the CDR3 is TGTGCCAGCAGCTTAGACCGGACGGGGGACGAGCAGTACTTC. Complete variable domain (other parts from reference TRBV11-2 and TRBJ2-7): EAGVAQSPRYKIIEKRQSVAFWCNPISGHATLYWYQQILGQGPKLLIQFQNNGVVDDSQLPKDRFSAERLKGVDSTLKIQPAKLEDSAVYLCASSLDRTGDEQYFGPGTRLTVT.

This chain joins TRBV7-9 and TRBJ2-1, with 12 bases aligning to TRBD2. Unmatched junction bases numbered 10, after V lost 2 bases and J lost 5 bases. The CDR3 runs to 18 residues. Germline CDR1 SEHNR, CDR2 FQNEAQ (reference sequence). The CDR3 nucleotides are TGTGCCAGCAGCTTAAGAGCTGTACTAGCGGGGGGTCACAATGAGCAGTTCTTC. Protein product: CASSLRAVLAGGHNEQFF.

This sequence joins TRBV5-1 and TRBJ2-1; tentatively, D is TRBD1 (5 bases). The CDR3 length is 14 residues. Germline CDR1 SGHRS, CDR2 YFSETQ. V dropped 2 bases and J dropped 3 bases, with 9 bases sitting between them. CDR3 region: CASSLGENYNEQFF. CDR3 sequence (DNA): TGCGCCAGCAGCTTAGGGGAAAACTACAATGAGCAGTTCTTC.

V usage is TRBV2 and J usage is TRBJ2-7; 7 nucleotides match TRBD1. Germline V gene sequence: CDR1 SNHLY, CDR2 FYNNEI. Trimming cost V 6 bases and J 2 bases; bases outside gene matches: 1. The CDR3 has 12 amino acids. The CDR3 nucleotides are TGTGCCAGCAGAGGGGGCCCCTACGAGCAGTACTTC. It yields the protein CASRGGPYEQYF.

A single count supports this clone. The gene calls are TRBV9 and TRBJ2-2; TRBD1 is a possible D gene (6 bases). This CDR3 contains 14 residues. The V end was cut by 6 bases, the J end by 0 bases, with 9 bases between. Germline CDR1 SGDLS, CDR2 YYNGEE. CDR3 in amino acids: CASTDSTNTGELFF. The CDR3 DNA reads TGTGCCAGCACGGACAGCACGAACACCGGGGAGCTGTTTTTT.

This chain links TRBV18 with TRBJ2-7; 7 bases are a match to TRBD1. The CDR3 is 14 residues long. Germline V gene sequence: CDR1 KGHSH, CDR2 LQKENI. V shed 4 bases, J shed 4 bases, and the junction held 7 bases outside the gene matches. DNA for the CDR3: TGTGCCAGCTCACGATCTGACAGGGTGTACGAGCAGTACTTC. The encoded protein is CASSRSDRVYEQYF.

The rearrangement uses TRBV6-5 and TRBJ1-4; 9 nucleotides match TRBD1. The trim removed 5 bases at V and 8 bases at J, leaving 9 bases unmatched. CDR3 length: 15 residues. Germline CDR1 reads MNHEY; CDR2 reads SVGAGI. The CDR3 loop is CASSRTETGGEKLFF. The CDR3 nucleotides are TGTGCCAGCAGTCGAACGGAGACAGGGGGGGAAAAACTGTTTTTT.

The chain couples TRBV27 to TRBJ2-1, with 7 bases identical to TRBD1. V shed 8 bases and J 8 bases; nucleotides not matched to a gene: 15. CDR1 is MNHEY, CDR2 SMNVEV, per germline (reference sequence). CDR3 length equals 15 residues. The chain's CDR3 is CASSRPTGVMDEQFF. CDR3 sequence (DNA): TGTGCCAGCTCCCGTCCCACAGGGGTGATGGATGAGCAGTTCTTC.

The gene calls are TRBV10-3 and TRBJ2-2; weak D call: TRBD2 (5 bases). Germline values: CDR1 ENHRY, CDR2 SYGVKD. Trimming took off 0 bases at V and 7 bases at J, with 15 bases between the two ends. CDR3 length equals 16 residues. The CDR3 is CAISESNWLSGGELFF. Here the CDR3 DNA reads TGTGCCATCAGTGAGTCGAACTGGTTGAGCGGCGGGGAGCTGTTTTTT.

The rearrangement joins TRBV4-2 to TRBJ1-1; tentative D call: TRBD1 (6 bases). This CDR3 spans 16 amino acids. Germline CDR1 reads LGHNA; CDR2 reads YNFKEQ. V was clipped by 1 base and J by 0 bases, with 12 bases between them. The CDR3 DNA sequence: TGTGCCAGCAGCCAAGTTCGGGGGGCTTTGAACACTGAAGCTTTCTTT. Its protein is CASSQVRGALNTEAFF.

This clone came up a few times. The chain joins TRBV6-5 to TRBJ2-3; maybe TRBD2 (5 bases). Trimming removed 0 bases from V and 8 bases from J, with 12 bases in between. CDR3 length: 14 amino acids. Germline V gene data show CDR1 as MNHEY and CDR2 as SVGAGI. The CDR3 sequence is CASSYSKRSGTQYF. Written as DNA, the CDR3 is TGTGCCAGCAGTTACTCGAAGCGCAGCGGTACGCAGTATTTT.

V gene TRBV6-6 combines with J gene TRBJ1-2, with D possibly being TRBD1 (5 bases). Germline V lookup: CDR1 MNHNY, CDR2 SVGAGI (reference sequence). The CDR3 is 14 residues long. The V and J ends lost 0 bases and 4 bases respectively, with 9 bases between them. Written as DNA, the CDR3 is TGTGCCAGCAGTTACTCCCAGGGATTCTATGGCTACACCTTC. Translated: CASSYSQGFYGYTF.

This chain connects TRBV28 to TRBJ1-3; perhaps TRBD1 as D (6 bases). The CDR3 has 14 amino acids. V was clipped by 5 bases and J by 0 bases, with 8 bases between them. The V gene's germline CDR1 is MDHEN and CDR2 SYDVKM. CDR3 nucleotide sequence: TGTGCCAGCAGTCAGACAGGCTCTGGAAACACCATATATTTT. Translated: CASSQTGSGNTIYF.

The V gene is TRBV30, the J gene TRBJ2-7, with TRBD2 matching over 7 bases. V shed 2 bases, J shed 0 bases, and the junction held 13 bases outside the gene matches. This CDR3 region has 17 residues. CDR1 GTSNPN and CDR2 SVGIG come from the germline V gene (reference sequence). CDR3 coding DNA: TGTGCCTGGAGTCCCTATGGGGAGGGAATGGGCTCCTACGAGCAGTACTTC. It codes for CAWSPYGEGMGSYEQYF.

The genes are TRBV12-3 or TRBV12-4 and TRBJ1-5; TRBD1 matches at 7 bases. The J segment lost 6 bases and the V segment lost 6 bases, leaving 5 bases of the junction unmatched. The CDR3 totals 13 residues. CDR3 sequence: CASRRRGTQPQHF. DNA of the CDR3: TGTGCCAGCAGGCGCAGGGGGACTCAGCCCCAGCATTTT.

In DNA form, the CDR3 reads TGCGCCAGCAGCCGACTGGGACAGGGGGCTGACAATGAGCAGTTCTTC. It codes for CASSRLGQGADNEQFF. The rearrangement joins TRBV5-1 to TRBJ2-1; TRBD1 agrees at 12 bases. Germline CDR1 SGHRS, CDR2 YFSETQ. The CDR3 consists of 16 residues. V lost 4 bases to trimming and J lost 5 bases; unmatched junction nucleotides: 7.